This passage covers 30 T cell receptor beta chains from one sample sequenced in a study of T cell clonality in common variable immunodeficiency. Clones were sequenced by immunoSEQ multiplex PCR, and TCRdb holds only the in-frame ones, with some missing. The sample gives roughly 58,000 clones, none seen only once, and the top ten clones hold roughly 5.9%. The sample comprised peripheral blood mononuclear cells. All receptors come from a person aged 18 to 70 in good health.

This clone has ten or more counts. The DNA ends 3 residues before the CDR3 does, and the rest of the CDR3 is filled in from the germline J gene. The chain is built from TRBV5-6 and TRBJ2-5, with D possibly TRBD2 on 5 matching bases. Germline V gene data show CDR1 as SGHDT and CDR2 as YYEEEE. Trimming cost V 4 bases and J 3 bases, with 10 bases left between them. CDR3 length equals 13 residues. The sequenced CDR3 bases are TGTGCCAGCAGCCGCCAGCGGAAAGAGACC. This sequence encodes CASSRQRKET. The full CDR3 protein reads CASSRQRKETQYF.

At least ten counts were recorded for this clone. The CDR3 goes on 3 residues after the read ends, and that part is filled in from the germline J gene. The chain joins TRBV5-6 to TRBJ1-6; maybe TRBD1 (6 bases). The CDR3 is 14 amino acids. With 4 bases removed from V and 10 bases from J, the gap between germline ends came to 15 bases. The germline CDR1 and CDR2 sequences are SGHDT and YYEEEE. The CDR3 spells CASSQGLTESPLHF. Incomplete CDR3 DNA: TGTGCCAGCAGCCAGGGGTTAACGGAATCACCC.

This clone was detected many times. The sequence runs out 3 residues before the end of the CDR3; the remainder is reconstructed from the germline J gene. The V and J genes are TRBV5-6 and TRBJ1-2; maybe TRBD1 (6 bases). Deletions cut 4 bases from V and 0 bases from J, with 13 bases between. Per germline, CDR1 SGHDT and CDR2 YYEEEE. The CDR3 has 15 residues. The sequenced CDR3 bases are TGTGCCAGCAGCAAACAGGACAGCCCTAACTATGGC. Its protein is CASSKQDSPNYG. Given in full, the CDR3 is CASSKQDSPNYGYTF.

Ten or more counts support this clone. The read is 3 residues too short to cover the CDR3 end, so that end is filled in from the germline J gene. The chain is built from TRBV7-9 and TRBJ1-1; D is ambiguous. The CDR3 extends over 14 amino acids. The ends were cut back, 0 bases at V and 1 base at J, with 6 bases in the middle. The germline V gene has CDR1 SEHNR and CDR2 FQNEAQ (reference sequence). The CDR3 region is CASSLASGNTEAFF. CDR3 bases read: TGTGCCAGCAGCTTAGCATCAGGGAACACTGAA.

On this clone itself: The CDR3 goes on 3 residues after the read ends, and that part is filled in from the germline J gene. The chain joins TRBV19 to TRBJ1-1; a weak D match, TRBD1 (6 bases). V was clipped by 6 bases and J by 1 base, with 15 bases between them. CDR1 and CDR2 (germline): LNHDA, SQIVND (reference sequence). The CDR3 has 15 residues. CDR3 region: CASRTGGDPNTEAFF. CDR3 DNA (partial): TGTGCCAGTAGAACGGGGGGCGATCCGAACACTGAA.

This clone was counted ten times or more. The CDR3 goes on 3 residues after the read ends, and that part is filled in from the germline J gene. The chain employs TRBV29-1 and TRBJ2-3, with TRBD2 identical over 10 bases. The V gene's germline CDR1 is SQVTM and CDR2 ANQGSEA. V trimming: 0 bases; J trimming: 5 bases; junction bases outside the gene matches: 8. The length of the CDR3 is 16 residues. CDR3 in amino acids: CSVEDKAGGPLDTQYF. The CDR3 bases that were read are TGCAGCGTTGAAGATAAAGCGGGAGGGCCCCTAGATACG.

This clone was seen ten or more times. Read sequence stops 3 residues before the CDR3 end, and the germline J gene provides the missing end. V usage is TRBV20-1 and J usage is TRBJ1-5; TRBD1 might be the D (5 bases). The CDR3 length is 17 residues. CDR1 is DFQATT and CDR2 is SNEGSKA in the germline V gene (reference sequence). Trimming pared 0 bases from V and 1 base from J, leaving 16 bases between. The CDR3 protein is CSARDEVRGRSNQPQHF. The covered CDR3 bases are TGCAGTGCTAGAGATGAAGTAAGGGGCAGAAGCAATCAGCCC.

In its sample, this clone was seen many times. The read finishes 3 residues shy of the CDR3 end, and the germline J gene is used to complete it. This chain joins TRBV5-1 and TRBJ1-1; 7 bases line up with TRBD1. The CDR3 is made up of 14 amino acids. The germline V gene has CDR1 SGHRS and CDR2 YFSETQ. The V gene end was trimmed by 5 bases and the J gene end by 6 bases; junction bases not matched to a gene: 10. The CDR3: CASRDREGYAEAFF. The CDR3 DNA, read in part, is TGCGCCAGCAGAGACAGGGAAGGTTACGCTGAA. Drawing the rest from reference TRBV5-1 and TRBJ1-1, the complete variable domain is KAGVTQTPRYLIKTRGQQVTLSCSPISGHRSVSWYQQTPGQGLQFLFEYFSETQRNKGNFPGRFSGRQFSNSRSEMNVSTLELGDSALYLCASRDREGYAEAFFGQGTRLTVV.

This clone was detected ten times or more. The read stops 3 residues short of the end of the CDR3; the missing end is completed from the germline J gene. This chain joins TRBV18 and TRBJ2-4, with 8 nucleotides matching TRBD1. Germline loops: CDR1 KGHSH, CDR2 LQKENI. J was trimmed by 3 bases and V by 3 bases; bases with no gene match: 4. The CDR3 extends over 15 amino acids. The chain's CDR3 is CASSPSGTGKNIQYF. The covered CDR3 bases are TGTGCCAGCTCACCGTCCGGGACAGGCAAAAACATT. The full variable domain, with the rest looked up from reference TRBV18 and TRBJ2-4, is NAGVMQNPRHLVRRRGQEARLRCSPMKGHSHVYWYRQLPEEGLKFMVYLQKENIIDESGMPKERFSAEFPKEGPSILRIQQVVRGDSAAYFCASSPSGTGKNIQYFGAGTRLSVL.

This clone appeared many times. The observed sequence ends 3 residues before the CDR3 terminus, with the missing tail filled in from the germline J gene. The rearrangement uses TRBV5-1 and TRBJ1-4; TRBD1 aligns across 8 bases. The junction had 8 bases not matched to a gene; V was cut back by 6 bases and J by 7 bases. Germline V gives CDR1 SGHRS, CDR2 YFSETQ. The CDR3 loop spans 14 amino acids. CDR3 bases read: TGCGCCAGCACCCCGACAGGGGAGGTTGAAAAA. Its translation is CASTPTGEVEK. The whole CDR3 reads CASTPTGEVEKLFF.

This clone was recorded at least ten times. Coverage ceases 3 residues before the CDR3 finishes, and the germline J gene fills in the end. V gene TRBV6-2 or TRBV6-3 combines with J gene TRBJ1-2; 10 nucleotides align to TRBD1. The CDR3 is 14 residues long. Germline assignment: CDR1 MNHEY and CDR2 SVGEGT. The covered CDR3 bases are TGTGCCAGCGGGGGAAGACAGGGGGCGCGAGGC. Residues: CASGGRQGARG. The complete CDR3 reads CASGGRQGARGYTF.

This clone has at least ten counts. With the read ending 3 residues before the CDR3 end, the germline J gene is used to fill in that end. The rearrangement uses TRBV6-4 and TRBJ2-3; 7 bases align to TRBD2. The germline V gene encodes CDR1 MRHNA and CDR2 SNTAGT. The trim removed 5 bases at V and 0 bases at J, leaving 5 bases unmatched. This CDR3 contains 15 residues. The sequenced part of the CDR3 DNA is TGTGCCAGCAGTCAAAGCGGGACTAGCACAGATACG. Translating gives CASSQSGTSTDT. The entire CDR3 reads CASSQSGTSTDTQYF.

This clone was seen repeatedly, ten times or more. The CDR3 end falls 3 residues outside the read, so it is completed with the germline J gene. This chain connects TRBV4-1 to TRBJ2-3; 10 nucleotides align to TRBD1. After removal of 4 bases from V and 0 bases from J, the junction contained 7 bases not matched to a gene. Germline lookup yields CDR1 MGHRA and CDR2 YSYEKL. The CDR3 extends over 17 amino acids. The sequenced part of the CDR3 DNA is TGCGCCAGCAGCCGTTCGGGACAGGGGATGAGCACAGATACG. It translates to CASSRSGQGMSTDT. The complete CDR3 protein is CASSRSGQGMSTDTQYF.

This clone was detected many times. The sequenced fragment ends 3 residues before the CDR3 boundary, so the rest is inferred from the germline J gene. The gene calls are TRBV6-1 and TRBJ1-2; D gene ambiguous. V was shortened by 3 bases and J by 4 bases, with 9 bases between the two germline ends. The CDR3 consists of 13 residues. Germline lookup yields CDR1 MNHNS and CDR2 SASEGT. CDR3 loop: CASSDPTRYGYTF. The CDR3 DNA, read in part, is TGTGCCAGCAGTGACCCGACACGCTATGGC.

This clone was recorded many times. The CDR3 end is not reached by the read, which stops 3 residues before it; the germline J gene fills it in. The J gene is TRBJ2-5, the V gene TRBV7-8; TRBD1 aligns across 9 bases. The CDR3 runs 16 residues. Germline V gene lookup returns CDR1 SGHVS and CDR2 FQNEAQ. Trimming took 4 bases from V and 6 from J; bases not matched to a gene: 12. This CDR3 reads CASSWRKGTGWKTQYF. The CDR3 bases that were read are TGTGCCAGCAGCTGGAGAAAGGGGACAGGGTGGAAGACC.

This clone was observed many times. Read sequence stops 3 residues before the CDR3 end, and the germline J gene provides the missing end. This sequence joins TRBV20-1 and TRBJ2-1; TRBD1 agrees at 8 bases. The CDR3 extends over 16 amino acids. Germline V lookup: CDR1 DFQATT, CDR2 SNEGSKA (reference sequence). The V segment lost 4 bases and the J segment 6 bases; nucleotides outside the gene matches: 14. This CDR3 is CSANDRGWELGNEQFF. The sequenced part of the CDR3 DNA is TGCAGTGCTAATGACAGGGGTTGGGAATTGGGCAATGAG.

This clone came up many times. The sequenced fragment ends 3 residues before the CDR3 boundary, so the rest is inferred from the germline J gene. This chain links TRBV20-1 with TRBJ1-5, with a weak D call TRBD1 (6 bases). V was trimmed by 0 bases and J by 4 bases, leaving 7 bases between them. This CDR3 spans 13 amino acids. CDR1 and CDR2 from the germline V gene are DFQATT and SNEGSKA (reference sequence). The CDR3 is CSARETGNQPQHF. CDR3 bases read: TGCAGTGCTAGAGAGACAGGTAATCAGCCC.

This clone appeared many times. Sequencing ends 3 residues short of the CDR3 end; the germline J gene provides the rest. This chain joins TRBV7-7 and TRBJ2-2, with 9 bases matching TRBD2. J was trimmed by 4 bases and V by 2 bases; bases with no gene match: 2. Germline CDR1 and CDR2: SSHAT and FNYEAQ (reference sequence). The CDR3 covers 15 residues. The CDR3 bases that were read are TGTGCCAGCAGCTTAAGTAGCGGGGGCACCGGGGAG. Translating gives CASSLSSGGTGE. The full CDR3 sequence reads CASSLSSGGTGELFF.

This clone was counted only a few times. Here the CDR3 reads CASSLGLGGGDTQYF. The part of the CDR3 DNA that was read is TGTGCCAGCAGCTTAGGCCTAGGGGGTGGGGATACG. The V gene is TRBV7-8, the J gene TRBJ2-3; the D gene is possibly TRBD1 (6 bases). The CDR3 goes on 3 residues after the read ends, and that part is filled in from the germline J gene. The CDR3 loop spans 15 amino acids. Germline-derived CDR1 and CDR2 are SGHVS and FQNEAQ. Trimming took off 1 base at V and 6 bases at J, with 14 bases between the two ends.

This clone was counted many times. The read comes to an end 3 residues before the CDR3 does, leaving the germline J gene to fill in the end. The rearrangement uses TRBV5-1 and TRBJ1-5, with D possibly TRBD1 on 6 matching bases. Germline V gene lookup returns CDR1 SGHRS and CDR2 YFSETQ. The CDR3 covers 15 residues. Trimming pared 0 bases from V and 2 bases from J, leaving 9 bases between. The CDR3 DNA, read in part, is TGCGCCAGCAGCTTGGAACCAGGGGGCAATCAGCCC. Protein sequence: CASSLEPGGNQP. The entire CDR3 protein reads CASSLEPGGNQPQHF.

This clone was detected a few times. The CDR3 goes on 3 residues after the read ends, and that part is filled in from the germline J gene. V is TRBV6-4 and J is TRBJ2-3; a possible D gene is TRBD2 (6 bases). Germline V gene data show CDR1 as MRHNA and CDR2 as SNTAGT. This CDR3 has 13 residues. Trimming took 6 bases from V and 6 from J, leaving 13 bases between them. The CDR3 loop is CASSLGGSDTQYF. The CDR3 DNA, read in part, is TGTGCCAGCAGCCTGGGGGGATCTGATACG.

This clone has at least ten counts. The read terminates 3 residues ahead of where the CDR3 ends, so the germline J gene completes it. V is TRBV20-1 and J is TRBJ1-1; D is perhaps TRBD1 (5 bases). The CDR3 covers 15 residues. CDR1 and CDR2 from the germline V gene are DFQATT and SNEGSKA (reference sequence). Partial CDR3 DNA: TGCAGGGGAGAGGGATCAGGGAGAGGTGGCACTGAA. Translated, it gives CRGEGSGRGGTE. Given in full, the CDR3 is CRGEGSGRGGTEAFF.

This clone was seen repeatedly, ten times or more. The CDR3 end falls 3 residues outside the read, so it is completed with the germline J gene. This chain uses TRBV6-4 with TRBJ2-2; possibly TRBD2 for D (7 bases). The CDR3 has 16 residues. Per the germline V gene, CDR1 is MRHNA and CDR2 is SNTAGT. The ends were cut back, 0 bases at V and 3 bases at J, with 11 bases in the middle. The CDR3 bases that were read are TGTGCCAGCAGTGACTCGCGGGGGCGGTACACCGGGGAG. It yields the protein CASSDSRGRYTGE. The entire CDR3 protein is CASSDSRGRYTGELFF.

This clone was observed at least ten times. The read comes to an end 3 residues before the CDR3 does, leaving the germline J gene to fill in the end. V gene TRBV6-2 or TRBV6-3 combines with J gene TRBJ1-5; 10 bases agree with TRBD1. The V segment lost 8 bases and the J segment 3 bases; nucleotides outside the gene matches: 7. Looked up from germline, CDR1 is MNHEY and CDR2 is SVGEGT. The CDR3 loop spans 15 amino acids. The CDR3 sequence: CASGKGQGNNQPQHF. The sequenced CDR3 bases are TGTGCCAGCGGAAAGGGACAGGGGAACAATCAGCCC.

This clone was seen ten or more times. The read stops 3 residues short of the end of the CDR3; the missing end is completed from the germline J gene. The chain joins TRBV6-2 or TRBV6-3 to TRBJ1-2, with 7 positions matching TRBD1. The V segment lost 7 bases and the J segment 3 bases; nucleotides outside the gene matches: 5. Germline CDR1 MNHEY, CDR2 SVGEGT. The CDR3 loop spans 13 amino acids. The sequenced part of the CDR3 DNA is TGTGCCAGCATGACAGGGACTTACTATGGC. Its protein product is CASMTGTYYG. The complete CDR3 reads CASMTGTYYGYTF.

This clone has at least ten counts. The read halts 3 residues ahead of the CDR3 end, with the missing end drawn from the germline J gene. This chain joins TRBV13 and TRBJ2-3, with D possibly matching TRBD1 (5 bases). Trimming stripped 2 bases from V and 0 bases from J, with 9 bases between. This CDR3 is 15 amino acids long. Germline lookup yields CDR1 PRHDT and CDR2 FYEKMQ (reference sequence). CDR3 loop: CASSLFGHSTDTQYF. The sequenced part of the CDR3 DNA is TGTGCCAGCAGCTTATTCGGACACAGCACAGATACG.

Ten or more counts support this clone. The read finishes 3 residues shy of the CDR3 end, and the germline J gene is used to complete it. The chain recombines TRBV19 with TRBJ2-7, with D tentatively TRBD1 (5 bases). Between the trimmed V and J ends, which lost 6 bases and 0 bases, there was a span of 12 bases. CDR1 is LNHDA, CDR2 SQIVND, per germline (reference sequence). This CDR3 is 14 amino acids long. CDR3 sequence: CASSLNQGSYEQYF. Incomplete CDR3 DNA: TGTGCCAGTAGCCTTAATCAGGGCTCCTACGAG.

This clone occurred many times. The CDR3 DNA, read in part, is TGTGCCAGCAGCCCCGGGGGGAACTCCTACAATGAG. This encodes CASSPGGNSYNE. The entire CDR3 is CASSPGGNSYNEQFF. This sequence joins TRBV9 and TRBJ2-1; TRBD2 matches 7 bases. The read stops 3 residues short of the end of the CDR3; the missing end is completed from the germline J gene. The CDR3 consists of 15 residues. Germline CDR1 reads SGDLS; CDR2 reads YYNGEE. V lost 4 bases, J lost 0 bases, and 4 bases stayed unmatched.

At least ten counts were recorded for this clone. The observed sequence ends 3 residues before the CDR3 terminus, with the missing tail filled in from the germline J gene. The chain uses TRBV7-2 and TRBJ2-7; D is unclear. Per germline, CDR1 SGHTA and CDR2 FQGNSA. V was trimmed by 3 bases and J by 2 bases, leaving 11 bases between them. CDR3 length: 14 residues. The CDR3 region is CASSLSPVAYEQYF. The sequenced part of the CDR3 DNA is TGTGCCAGCAGCTTGTCCCCGGTGGCCTACGAG.

This clone has a handful of counts. Read sequence stops 3 residues before the CDR3 end, and the germline J gene provides the missing end. The gene calls are TRBV11-2 and TRBJ2-1, with 8 bases aligning to TRBD2. V lost 5 bases and J lost 7; bases outside the gene matches: 10. The CDR3 sequence is 15 residues long. CDR1 SGHAT and CDR2 FQNNGV come from the germline V gene. CDR3 amino acids: CASSPGGGLSNEQFF. The sequenced part of the CDR3 DNA is TGTGCCAGCAGCCCGGGGGGGGGCCTCAGTAATGAG.